This T cell receptor (beta chain) came from a study of graft-versus-host responses after intestinal transplantation. Whole-study findings and limits: Some patients had graft-donor T cell macrochimerism, and their allografts showed high graft-versus-host to host-versus-graft clonal ratios.

V lost 4 bases and J 7 bases, leaving 9 bases between the germline ends. The CDR3 covers 13 residues. In germline, CDR1 is SGDLS, CDR2 YYNGEE. Plates contained 200,000 CFSE-labeled responder cells and 200,000 irradiated, violet-dye-labeled stimulator cells. A few counts support this clone. Produced via immunoSEQ multiplex PCR; TCRdb's table is partial and in-frame only. The table records 13,000 or so clones, roughly 37% of them present only once. This chain joins TRBV9 and TRBJ1-6; no clear D gene. Material: alloreactive CD8+ T cells from a mixed lymphocyte reaction culture, obtained before intestinal transplant. Subset specified: CFSE-low proliferating T cells sorted from roughly 6-day pre-transplant mixed lymphocyte reaction (GvH or HvG direction). The source of this sequence is a human patient who received an intestinal transplant. The CDR3 reads CASSLDLNSPLHF. CDR3 sequence (DNA): TGTGCCAGCAGCCTAGACCTAAATTCACCCCTCCACTTT.